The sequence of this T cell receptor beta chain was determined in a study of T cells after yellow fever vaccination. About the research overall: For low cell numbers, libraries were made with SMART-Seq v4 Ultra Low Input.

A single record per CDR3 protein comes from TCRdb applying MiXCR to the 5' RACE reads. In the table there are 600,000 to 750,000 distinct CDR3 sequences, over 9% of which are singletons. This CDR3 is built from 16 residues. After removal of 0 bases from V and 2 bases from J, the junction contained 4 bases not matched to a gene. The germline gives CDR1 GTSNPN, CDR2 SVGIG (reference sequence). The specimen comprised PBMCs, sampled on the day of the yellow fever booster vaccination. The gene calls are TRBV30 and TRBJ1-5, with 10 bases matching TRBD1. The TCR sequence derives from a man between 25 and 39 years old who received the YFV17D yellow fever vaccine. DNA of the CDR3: TGTGCCTGGAGTGTACGACAGGGGGCTGGCAATCAGCCCCAGCATTTT. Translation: CAWSVRQGAGNQPQHF.